The 16 T cell receptor beta chains presented below share a single source sample, sequenced in a study of T cell repertoires in cytomegalovirus infection. MiXCR, applied by TCRdb to the reads, yields one record per CDR3 protein. The table includes about 150,000 distinct CDR3 sequences, about a quarter detected once. The material sequenced was PBMCs. These receptors came from a human donor in good health (CMV status not recorded). Some clones in this sample may be carry-over from other donors' samples.

This clonotype was picked up many times. The chain uses TRBV11-1 and TRBJ1-1; D gene ambiguous. The germline V gene encodes CDR1 SGHAT and CDR2 FQDESV (reference sequence). Trimming stripped 6 bases from V and 4 bases from J, with 15 bases between. The CDR3 has 14 amino acids. The CDR3, as DNA: TGTGCCAGCAGTTTCGCAATCTATGGCACTGAAGCTTTCTTT. It codes for CASSFAIYGTEAFF.

CDR3 protein: CSASDREDQPQHF. In DNA, the CDR3 is TGCAGTGCTAGCGACAGGGAGGACCAGCCCCAGCATTTT. The genes are TRBV20-1 and TRBJ1-5, with 7 bases fitting TRBD1. The CDR3 totals 13 residues. V gave up 3 bases and J gave up 7 bases; unmatched junction bases: 6. Germline V gene sequence: CDR1 DFQATT, CDR2 SNEGSKA (reference sequence).

The CDR3 DNA is TGTGCCAGCAGTGAAAGGGCAGGCAAATGGGACGAGCAGTACTTC. Its translation is CASSERAGKWDEQYF. The genes are TRBV6-1 and TRBJ2-7; D is undetermined. Germline loops: CDR1 MNHNS, CDR2 SASEGT. Deletions cut 2 bases from V and 5 bases from J, with 16 bases between. CDR3 length equals 15 residues.

This clonotype appeared many times. The rearrangement links TRBV7-9 to TRBJ2-7; TRBD1 might be the D (5 bases). Trimming stripped 4 bases from V and 2 bases from J, with 12 bases between. The CDR3 is made up of 14 amino acids. The germline V gene has CDR1 SEHNR and CDR2 FQNEAQ (reference sequence). CDR3: CASSSLQGPYEQYF. CDR3 sequence (DNA): TGTGCCAGCAGCTCCCTCCAGGGTCCCTACGAGCAGTACTTC.

The rearrangement uses TRBV4-1 and TRBJ2-4; TRBD1 or TRBD2 may be the D gene (5 bases each). Looked up from germline, CDR1 is MGHRA and CDR2 is YSYEKL. The CDR3 consists of 17 residues. Trimming removed 2 bases from V and 2 bases from J, with 16 bases in between. CDR3 in DNA: TGCGCCAGCAGCCAACTCCCGGGACCGAGAACCAAAAACATTCAGTACTTC. This codes for CASSQLPGPRTKNIQYF.

This clonotype was found a few times. The chain couples TRBV29-1 to TRBJ1-4, with 7 bases lining up with TRBD1. The CDR3 is 14 amino acids. From germline, CDR1 is SQVTM and CDR2 ANQGSEA. The V and J ends lost 7 bases and 5 bases, in that order; junction bases with no gene match: 10. CDR3 DNA: TGCAGCGCGGTAACAGGGGTTCTGAATGAAAAACTGTTTTTT. This gives the protein CSAVTGVLNEKLFF.

The chain has TRBV5-6 and TRBJ2-1; TRBD2 aligns across 13 bases. Germline V CDR1 and CDR2: SGHDT, YYEEEE. CDR3 length: 19 amino acids. J lost 5 bases, V lost 4 bases, and 15 bases had no gene match. CDR3 protein: CASSRRVATSGRPNNEQFF. The CDR3 nucleotides are TGTGCCAGCAGCCGGAGGGTAGCGACTAGCGGGAGGCCCAACAATGAGCAGTTCTTC.

The V call is TRBV5-1, the J call TRBJ1-5, with D perhaps TRBD1 (5 bases). CDR3 size: 15 residues. Trimming removed 0 bases at V and 5 bases at J, with 12 bases between. Germline-derived CDR1 and CDR2 are SGHRS and YFSETQ. CDR3 nucleotides: TGCGCCAGCAGCTTGGGGCGAGGGGTGGATCAGCCCCAGCATTTT. It codes for CASSLGRGVDQPQHF.

This rearrangement joins TRBV11-2 to TRBJ2-1, with 7 positions matching TRBD1. The CDR3 loop spans 13 amino acids. The V gene's germline CDR1 is SGHAT and CDR2 FQNNGV. The trim removed 6 bases at V and 7 bases at J, leaving 6 bases unmatched. The CDR3 protein is CASRPTGTNEQFF. The CDR3 coding sequence is TGTGCCAGCAGGCCGACAGGGACGAATGAGCAGTTCTTC.

This sequence joins TRBV19 and TRBJ1-5; D not resolved. This CDR3 comprises 16 residues. The germline V gene has CDR1 LNHDA and CDR2 SQIVND (reference sequence). V gave up 3 bases and J gave up 3 bases, with 15 bases separating them. The CDR3: CASSIRGRSSNQPQHF. The CDR3, as DNA: TGTGCCAGTAGTATCCGAGGCAGGTCTTCCAATCAGCCCCAGCATTTT.

This clonotype was seen a handful of times. The V gene is TRBV24-1, the J gene TRBJ1-5; TRBD1 agrees at 8 bases. Trimming took 7 bases from V and 4 from J; bases not matched to a gene: 5. The V gene's germline CDR1 is KGHDR and CDR2 SFDVKD. The CDR3 length is 14 residues. CDR3 nucleotides: TGTGCCACCAGCTCGGGACAGGTTAATCAGCCCCAGCATTTT. The encoded protein is CATSSGQVNQPQHF.

This clonotype appeared a few times. The V gene is TRBV19, the J gene TRBJ1-3; 9 bases fit TRBD1. The CDR3 covers 15 residues. The germline V gene has CDR1 LNHDA and CDR2 SQIVND (reference sequence). V lost 5 bases to trimming and J lost 1 base; unmatched junction nucleotides: 3. The CDR3 spells CASSDRGASGNTIYF. CDR3 DNA: TGTGCCAGTAGTGACAGGGGGGCGTCTGGAAACACCATATATTTT.

This clonotype was seen at least ten times. V usage is TRBV12-3 or TRBV12-4 and J usage is TRBJ2-1, with 8 bases aligning to TRBD1. The CDR3 consists of 13 residues. With V trimmed by 7 bases and J by 10 bases, 9 bases remained unmatched. The CDR3 protein is CASNLGQGREQFF. CDR3 nucleotides: TGTGCCAGCAATCTCGGACAGGGACGAGAGCAGTTCTTC.

A few counts support this clonotype. The CDR3 reads CSASGALAGRSYEQYF. The DNA of the CDR3 is TGCAGTGCTAGTGGGGCGCTAGCGGGGCGCTCCTACGAGCAGTACTTC. This chain connects TRBV20-1 to TRBJ2-7; 9 bases are a match to TRBD2. The V segment lost 3 bases and the J segment 0 bases; nucleotides outside the gene matches: 9. CDR1 is DFQATT, CDR2 SNEGSKA, per germline (reference sequence). The CDR3 loop spans 16 amino acids.

This clonotype was observed many times. The V gene is TRBV7-8, the J gene TRBJ2-7, with TRBD1 matching 8 bases. V trimming: 3 bases; J trimming: 4 bases; junction bases outside the gene matches: 5. The CDR3 runs 14 residues. From germline, CDR1 is SGHVS and CDR2 FQNEAQ. The CDR3 spells CASSFGQGLYEQYF. CDR3 sequence (DNA): TGTGCCAGCAGCTTTGGACAGGGTCTTTACGAGCAGTACTTC.

About this clonotype itself: This may arise from a read error, as a much more abundant clone is one base away. V and J are TRBV7-2 and TRBJ1-5; D is possibly TRBD1 (5 bases). V lost 1 base, J lost 3 bases, and 10 bases lay in between. The CDR3 sequence is 15 residues long. Germline assignment: CDR1 SGHTA and CDR2 FQGNSA. CDR3: CASSLDGTNNQPQHF. As DNA, the CDR3 is TGTGCCAGCAGCTTAGACGGGACCAACAATCAGCCCCAGCATTTT.